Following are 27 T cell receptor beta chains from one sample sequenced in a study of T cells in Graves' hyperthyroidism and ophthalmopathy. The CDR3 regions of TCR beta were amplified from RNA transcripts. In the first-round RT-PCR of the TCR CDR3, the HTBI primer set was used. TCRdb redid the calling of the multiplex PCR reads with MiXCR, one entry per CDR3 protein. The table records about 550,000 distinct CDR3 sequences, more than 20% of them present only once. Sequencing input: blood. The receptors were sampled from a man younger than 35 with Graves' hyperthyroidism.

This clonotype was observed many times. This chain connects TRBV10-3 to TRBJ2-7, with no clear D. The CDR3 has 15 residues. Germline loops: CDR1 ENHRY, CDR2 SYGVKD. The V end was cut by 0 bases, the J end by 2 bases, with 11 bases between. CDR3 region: CAISESRHSPYEQYF. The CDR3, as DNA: TGTGCCATCAGTGAGTCGAGGCACAGCCCCTACGAGCAGTACTTC.

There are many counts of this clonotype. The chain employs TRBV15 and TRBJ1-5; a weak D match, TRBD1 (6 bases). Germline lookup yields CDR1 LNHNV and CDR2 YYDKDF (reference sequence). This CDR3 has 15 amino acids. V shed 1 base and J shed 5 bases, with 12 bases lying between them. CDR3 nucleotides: TGTGCCACCAGCAGAGTCCGGAAGGGGGATCAGCCCCAGCATTTT. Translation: CATSRVRKGDQPQHF.

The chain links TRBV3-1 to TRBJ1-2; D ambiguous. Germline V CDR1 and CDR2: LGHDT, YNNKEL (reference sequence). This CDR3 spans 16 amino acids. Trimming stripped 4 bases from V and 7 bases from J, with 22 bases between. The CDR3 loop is CASSPELLTHAGGYTF. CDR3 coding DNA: TGTGCCAGCAGCCCGGAACTTTTAACTCACGCGGGTGGCTACACCTTC. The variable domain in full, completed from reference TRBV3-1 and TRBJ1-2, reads DTAVSQTPKYLVTQMGNDKSIKCEQNLGHDTMYWYKQDSKKFLKIMFSYNNKELIINETVPNRFSPKSPDKAHLNLHINSLELGDSAVYFCASSPELLTHAGGYTFGSGTRLTVV.

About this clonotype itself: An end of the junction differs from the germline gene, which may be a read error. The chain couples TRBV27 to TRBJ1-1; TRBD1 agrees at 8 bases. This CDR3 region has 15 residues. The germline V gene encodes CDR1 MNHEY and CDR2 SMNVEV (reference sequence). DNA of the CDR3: TGTGCCAGCAGTCCAAGGACAGGGATGAACACTGAATCTTTCTTT. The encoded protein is CASSPRTGMNTESFF.

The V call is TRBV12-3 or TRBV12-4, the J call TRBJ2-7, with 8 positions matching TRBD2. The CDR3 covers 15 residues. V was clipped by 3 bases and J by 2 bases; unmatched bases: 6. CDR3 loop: CASSFGAGAAYEQYF. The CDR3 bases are TGTGCCAGCAGTTTCGGAGCGGGAGCCGCCTACGAGCAGTACTTC.

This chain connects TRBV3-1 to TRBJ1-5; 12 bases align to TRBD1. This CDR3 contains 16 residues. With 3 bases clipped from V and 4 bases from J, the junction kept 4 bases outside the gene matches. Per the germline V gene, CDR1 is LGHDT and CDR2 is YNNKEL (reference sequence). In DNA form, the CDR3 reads TGTGCCAGCAGCCACGCGGGACAGGGGGCGAATCAGCCCCAGCATTTT. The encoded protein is CASSHAGQGANQPQHF.

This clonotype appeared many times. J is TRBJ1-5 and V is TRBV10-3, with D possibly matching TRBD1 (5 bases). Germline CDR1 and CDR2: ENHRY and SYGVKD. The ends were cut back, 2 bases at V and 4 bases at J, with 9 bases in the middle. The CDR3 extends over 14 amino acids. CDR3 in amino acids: CAISEGGKNQPQHF. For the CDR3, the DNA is TGTGCCATCAGTGAGGGGGGGAAAAATCAGCCCCAGCATTTT.

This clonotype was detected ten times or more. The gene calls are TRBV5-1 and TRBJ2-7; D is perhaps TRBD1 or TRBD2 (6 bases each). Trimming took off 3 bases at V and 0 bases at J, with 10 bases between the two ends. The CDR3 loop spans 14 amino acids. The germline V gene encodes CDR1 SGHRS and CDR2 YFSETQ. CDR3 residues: CASSSEGGSYEQYF. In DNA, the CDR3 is TGCGCCAGCAGCTCGGAGGGGGGCTCCTACGAGCAGTACTTC.

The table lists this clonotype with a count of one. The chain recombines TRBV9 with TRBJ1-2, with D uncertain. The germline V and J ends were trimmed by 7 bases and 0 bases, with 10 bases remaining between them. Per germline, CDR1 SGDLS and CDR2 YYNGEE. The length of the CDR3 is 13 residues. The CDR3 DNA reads TGTGCCAGCGGAGGAGGCTCTAACTATGGCTACACCTTC. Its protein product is CASGGGSNYGYTF.

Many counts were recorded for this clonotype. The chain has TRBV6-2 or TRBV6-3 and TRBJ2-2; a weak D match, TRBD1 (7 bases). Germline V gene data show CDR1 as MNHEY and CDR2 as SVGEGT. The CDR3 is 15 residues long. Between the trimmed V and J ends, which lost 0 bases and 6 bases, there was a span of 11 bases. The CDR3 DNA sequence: TGTGCCAGCAGTTACTCGATCAGGGGGGCCGGGGAGCTGTTTTTT. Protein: CASSYSIRGAGELFF.

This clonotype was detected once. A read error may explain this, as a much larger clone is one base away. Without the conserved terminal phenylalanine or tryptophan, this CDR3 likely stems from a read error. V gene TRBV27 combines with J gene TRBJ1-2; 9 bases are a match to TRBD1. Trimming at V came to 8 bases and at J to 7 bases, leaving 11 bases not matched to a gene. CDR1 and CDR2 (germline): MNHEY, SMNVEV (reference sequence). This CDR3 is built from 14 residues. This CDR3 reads CASGCWDRDCGYTS. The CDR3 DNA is TGTGCCAGCGGATGTTGGGACAGGGATTGTGGCTACACCTCC.

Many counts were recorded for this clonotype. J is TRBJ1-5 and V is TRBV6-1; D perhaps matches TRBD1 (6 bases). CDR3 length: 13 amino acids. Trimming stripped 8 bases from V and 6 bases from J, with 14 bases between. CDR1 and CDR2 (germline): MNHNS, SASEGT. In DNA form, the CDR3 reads TGTGCCAGCTCCTACAGGGCGGGTCAGCCCCAGCATTTT. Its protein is CASSYRAGQPQHF.

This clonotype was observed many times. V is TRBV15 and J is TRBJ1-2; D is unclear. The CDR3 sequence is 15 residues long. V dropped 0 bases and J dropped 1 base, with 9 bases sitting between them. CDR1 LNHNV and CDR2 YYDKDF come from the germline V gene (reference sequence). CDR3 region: CATSRDSGGNYGYTF. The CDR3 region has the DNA TGTGCCACCAGCAGAGATAGTGGCGGTAACTATGGCTACACCTTC.

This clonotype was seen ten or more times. CDR3 nucleotides: TGCGCCAGCAGCCAAGACCCCGGGTCCTACGAGCAGTACTTC. Translating gives CASSQDPGSYEQYF. The rearrangement joins TRBV4-1 to TRBJ2-7, with unresolved D. This CDR3 is built from 14 residues. CDR1 and CDR2 (germline): MGHRA, YSYEKL. V was pared by 0 bases and J by 1 base, with 7 bases between.

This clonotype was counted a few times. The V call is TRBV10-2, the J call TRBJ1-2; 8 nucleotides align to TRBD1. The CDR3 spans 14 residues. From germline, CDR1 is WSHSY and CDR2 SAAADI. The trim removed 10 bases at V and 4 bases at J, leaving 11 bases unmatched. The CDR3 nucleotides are TGCGCCACCACTCGACAGGGGAGGGCCTATGGCTACACCTTC. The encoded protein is CATTRQGRAYGYTF.

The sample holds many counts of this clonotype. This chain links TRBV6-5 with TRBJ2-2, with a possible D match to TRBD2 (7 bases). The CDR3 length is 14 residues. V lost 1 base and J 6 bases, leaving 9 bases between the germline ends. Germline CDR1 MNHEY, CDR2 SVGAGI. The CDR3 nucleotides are TGTGCCAGCAGTTACTTCGGGGGGCCCGGGGAGCTGTTTTTT. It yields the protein CASSYFGGPGELFF.

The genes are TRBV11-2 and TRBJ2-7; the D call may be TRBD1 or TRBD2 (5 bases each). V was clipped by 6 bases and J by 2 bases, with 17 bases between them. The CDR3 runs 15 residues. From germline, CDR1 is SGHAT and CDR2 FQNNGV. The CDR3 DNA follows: TGTGCCAGCAGACCAGTGGGGGTTAGGACCTACGAGCAGTACTTC. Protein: CASRPVGVRTYEQYF.

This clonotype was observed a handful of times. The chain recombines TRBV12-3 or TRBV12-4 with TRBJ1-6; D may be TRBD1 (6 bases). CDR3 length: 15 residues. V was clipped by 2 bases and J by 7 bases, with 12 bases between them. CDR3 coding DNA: TGTGCCAGCAGTTTACAGGCAGGGGACAATTCACCCCTCCACTTT. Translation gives CASSLQAGDNSPLHF.

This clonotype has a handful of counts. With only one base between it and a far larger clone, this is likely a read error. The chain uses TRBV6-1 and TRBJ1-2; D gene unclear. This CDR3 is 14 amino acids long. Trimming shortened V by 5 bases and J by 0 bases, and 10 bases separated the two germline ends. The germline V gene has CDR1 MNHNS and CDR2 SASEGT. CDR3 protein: CASSPIGANYGYTF. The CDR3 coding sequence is TGTGCCAGCAGTCCGATAGGAGCTAACTATGGCTACACCTTC.

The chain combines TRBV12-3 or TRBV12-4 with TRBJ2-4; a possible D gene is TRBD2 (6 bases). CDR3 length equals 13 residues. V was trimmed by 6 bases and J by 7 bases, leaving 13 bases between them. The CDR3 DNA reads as TGTGCCAGCAGCCGACGGGGGACGAACATTCAGTACTTC. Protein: CASSRRGTNIQYF.

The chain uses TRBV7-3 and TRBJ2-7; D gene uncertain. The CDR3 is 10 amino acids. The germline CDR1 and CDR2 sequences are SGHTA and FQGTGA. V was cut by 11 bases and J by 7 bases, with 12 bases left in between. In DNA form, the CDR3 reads TGTGCCCGCCGGTTTTGGGAGCAGTACTTC. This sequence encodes CARRFWEQYF.

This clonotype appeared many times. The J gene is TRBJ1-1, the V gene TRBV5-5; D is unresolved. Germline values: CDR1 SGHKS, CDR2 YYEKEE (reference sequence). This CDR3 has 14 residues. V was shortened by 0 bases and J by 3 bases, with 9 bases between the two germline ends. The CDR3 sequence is CASSLGRGDTEAFF. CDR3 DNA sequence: TGTGCCAGCAGCTTGGGTCGGGGAGACACTGAAGCTTTCTTT.

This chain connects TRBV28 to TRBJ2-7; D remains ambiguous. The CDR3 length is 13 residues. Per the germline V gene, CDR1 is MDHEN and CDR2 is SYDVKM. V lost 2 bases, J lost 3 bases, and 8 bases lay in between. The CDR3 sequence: CASSLIRYYEQYF. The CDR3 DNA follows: TGTGCCAGCAGTTTAATCAGATACTACGAGCAGTACTTC.

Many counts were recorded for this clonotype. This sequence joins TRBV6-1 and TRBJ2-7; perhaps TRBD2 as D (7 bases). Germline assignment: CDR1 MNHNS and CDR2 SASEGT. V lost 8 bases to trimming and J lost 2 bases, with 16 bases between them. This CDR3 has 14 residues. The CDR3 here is CASGESGGPYEQYF. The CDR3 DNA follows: TGTGCCAGCGGAGAATCCGGGGGGCCCTACGAGCAGTACTTC.

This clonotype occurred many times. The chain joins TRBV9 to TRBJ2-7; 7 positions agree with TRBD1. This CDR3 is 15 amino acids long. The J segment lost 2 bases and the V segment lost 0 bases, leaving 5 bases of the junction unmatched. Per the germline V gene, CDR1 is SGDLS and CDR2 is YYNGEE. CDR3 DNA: TGTGCCAGCAGCGTAGGGGACAGCCGCGCCTACGAGCAGTACTTC. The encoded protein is CASSVGDSRAYEQYF.

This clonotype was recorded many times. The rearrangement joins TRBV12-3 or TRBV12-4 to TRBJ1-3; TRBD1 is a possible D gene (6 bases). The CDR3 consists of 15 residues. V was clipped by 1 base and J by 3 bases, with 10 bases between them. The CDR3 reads CASSLGQDLGNTIYF. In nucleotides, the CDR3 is TGTGCCAGCAGTTTAGGACAGGATCTTGGAAACACCATATATTTT.

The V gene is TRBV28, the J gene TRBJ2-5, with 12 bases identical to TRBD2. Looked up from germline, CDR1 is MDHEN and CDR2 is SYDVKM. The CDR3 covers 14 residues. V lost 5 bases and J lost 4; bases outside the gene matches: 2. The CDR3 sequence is CASSASGRGETQYF. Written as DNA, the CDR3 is TGTGCCAGCAGTGCTAGCGGGAGGGGAGAGACCCAGTACTTC.